The sequence of this TCR beta chain was determined in a study of glioma-infiltrating T cells. Trimming took off 3 bases at V and 4 bases at J, with 15 bases between the two ends. This CDR3 spans 14 amino acids. Germline V CDR1 and CDR2: SQVTM, ANQGSEA. Study outcomes and limitations: Gliomas, especially low-grade, showed above-expected tissue-blood divergence; non-neoplastic patients showed below.

Concerning this clonotype: Antigen unknown.

TCR alpha and beta CDR3 regions were amplified from RNA using iRepertoire nested multiplex PCR. TCRdb fed the multiplex PCR reads into MiXCR, producing one record per CDR3 protein. The data show 15,000 to 20,000 distinct CDR3 sequences, roughly 64% seen once. This chain connects TRBV29-1 to TRBJ2-5, with D maybe TRBD2 (6 bases). The TCR was taken from a human donor with low-grade glioma or glioblastoma, undergoing nonglioma brain surgery, or in good health (not recorded which). Specimen: glioma tissue, nonneoplastic brain tissue, or PBMCs (not recorded which). The DNA for the CDR3 is TGCAGCGTTGACTCGGGAGATTCACGAGAGACCCAGTACTTC. Translated: CSVDSGDSRETQYF.